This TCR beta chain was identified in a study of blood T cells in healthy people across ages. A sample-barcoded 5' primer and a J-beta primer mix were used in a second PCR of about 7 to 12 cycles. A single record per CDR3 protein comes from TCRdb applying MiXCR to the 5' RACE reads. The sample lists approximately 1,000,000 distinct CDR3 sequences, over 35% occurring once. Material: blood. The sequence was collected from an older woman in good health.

The CDR3 DNA reads as TGTGCCAGCAGCCACAGCTCGGGGCACGACTTCTACGAGCAGTACTTC. Residues: CASSHSSGHDFYEQYF. The V and J genes are TRBV27 and TRBJ2-7; D possibly matches TRBD1 or TRBD2 (5 bases each). Deletions cut 6 bases from V and 3 bases from J, with 21 bases between. Germline loops: CDR1 MNHEY, CDR2 SMNVEV (reference sequence). This CDR3 region has 16 residues.